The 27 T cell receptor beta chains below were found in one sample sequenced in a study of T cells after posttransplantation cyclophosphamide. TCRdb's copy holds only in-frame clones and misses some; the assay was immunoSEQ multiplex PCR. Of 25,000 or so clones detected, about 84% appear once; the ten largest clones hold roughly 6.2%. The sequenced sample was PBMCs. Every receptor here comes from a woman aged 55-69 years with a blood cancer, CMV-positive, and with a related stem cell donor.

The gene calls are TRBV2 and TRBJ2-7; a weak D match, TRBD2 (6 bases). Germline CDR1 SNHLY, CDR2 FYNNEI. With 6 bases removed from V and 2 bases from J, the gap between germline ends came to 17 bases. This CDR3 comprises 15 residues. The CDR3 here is CASRDVVAAPYEQYF. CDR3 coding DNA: TGTGCCAGCAGGGACGTGGTAGCGGCTCCCTACGAGCAGTACTTC.

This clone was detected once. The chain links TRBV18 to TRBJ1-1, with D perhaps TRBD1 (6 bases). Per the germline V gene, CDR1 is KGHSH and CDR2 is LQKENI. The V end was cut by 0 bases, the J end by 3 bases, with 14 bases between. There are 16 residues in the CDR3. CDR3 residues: CASSPPQTGIYTEAFF. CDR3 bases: TGTGCCAGCTCACCACCCCAGACAGGTATATACACTGAAGCTTTCTTT. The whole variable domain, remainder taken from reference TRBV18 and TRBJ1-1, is NAGVMQNPRHLVRRRGQEARLRCSPMKGHSHVYWYRQLPEEGLKFMVYLQKENIIDESGMPKERFSAEFPKEGPSILRIQQVVRGDSAAYFCASSPPQTGIYTEAFFGQGTRLTVV.

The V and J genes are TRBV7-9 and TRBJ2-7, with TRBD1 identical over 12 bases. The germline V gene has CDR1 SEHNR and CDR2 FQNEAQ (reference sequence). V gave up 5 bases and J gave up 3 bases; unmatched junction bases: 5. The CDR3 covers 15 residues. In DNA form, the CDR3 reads TGTGCCAGCAGCCCCGGGACAGGGGGCCGCTACGAGCAGTACTTC. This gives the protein CASSPGTGGRYEQYF. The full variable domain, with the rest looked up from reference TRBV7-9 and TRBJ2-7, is DTGVSQNPRHKITKRGQNVTFRCDPISEHNRLYWYRQTLGQGPEFLTYFQNEAQLEKSRLLSDRFSAERPKGSFSTLEIQRTEQGDSAMYLCASSPGTGGRYEQYFGPGTRLTVT.

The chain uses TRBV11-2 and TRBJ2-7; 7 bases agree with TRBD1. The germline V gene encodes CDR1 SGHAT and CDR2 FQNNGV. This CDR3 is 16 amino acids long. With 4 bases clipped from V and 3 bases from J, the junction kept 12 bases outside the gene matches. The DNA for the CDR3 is TGTGCCAGCAGCTCTTCCCCGACAGGGTCCGGCTACGAGCAGTACTTC. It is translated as CASSSSPTGSGYEQYF.

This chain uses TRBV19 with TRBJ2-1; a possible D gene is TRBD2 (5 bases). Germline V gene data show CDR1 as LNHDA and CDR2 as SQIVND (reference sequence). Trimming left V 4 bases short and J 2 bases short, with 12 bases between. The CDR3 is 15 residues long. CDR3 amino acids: CASSKERPPYNEQFF. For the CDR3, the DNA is TGTGCCAGTAGTAAGGAGCGGCCCCCCTACAATGAGCAGTTCTTC.

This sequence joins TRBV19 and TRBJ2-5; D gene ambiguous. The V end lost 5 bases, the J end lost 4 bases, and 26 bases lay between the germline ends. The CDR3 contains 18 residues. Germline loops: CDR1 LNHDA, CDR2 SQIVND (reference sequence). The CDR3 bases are TGTGCCAGTAGTGAGGCCCCGCACACCGAAACGGAGACAGAGACCCAGTACTTC. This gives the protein CASSEAPHTETETETQYF.

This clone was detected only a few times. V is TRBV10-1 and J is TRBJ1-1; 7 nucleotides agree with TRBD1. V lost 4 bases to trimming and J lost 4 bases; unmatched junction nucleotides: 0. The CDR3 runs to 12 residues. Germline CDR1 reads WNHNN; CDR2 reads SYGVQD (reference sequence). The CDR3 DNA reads TGCGCCAGCAGTGCAGGGGGCACTGAAGCTTTCTTT. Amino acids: CASSAGGTEAFF.

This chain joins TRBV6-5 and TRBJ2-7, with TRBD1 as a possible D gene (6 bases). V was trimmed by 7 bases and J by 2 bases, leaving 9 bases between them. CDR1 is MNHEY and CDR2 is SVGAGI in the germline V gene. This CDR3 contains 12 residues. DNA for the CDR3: TGTGCCAGCACGGGGACACCCTACGAGCAGTACTTC. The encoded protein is CASTGTPYEQYF.

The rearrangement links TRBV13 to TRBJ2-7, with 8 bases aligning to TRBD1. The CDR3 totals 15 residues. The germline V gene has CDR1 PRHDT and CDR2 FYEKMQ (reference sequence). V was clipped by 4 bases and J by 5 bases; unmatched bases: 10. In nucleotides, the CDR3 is TGTGCCAGCAGCTCCTCCGGACAGGGCCAAAACGAGCAGTACTTC. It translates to CASSSSGQGQNEQYF.

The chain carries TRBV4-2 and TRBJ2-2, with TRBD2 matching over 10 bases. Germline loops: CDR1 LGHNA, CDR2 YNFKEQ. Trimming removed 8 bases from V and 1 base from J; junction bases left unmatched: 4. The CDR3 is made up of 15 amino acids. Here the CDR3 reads CASRRTSGNTGELFF. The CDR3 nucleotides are TGTGCCAGCCGACGGACTAGCGGGAACACCGGGGAGCTGTTTTTT.

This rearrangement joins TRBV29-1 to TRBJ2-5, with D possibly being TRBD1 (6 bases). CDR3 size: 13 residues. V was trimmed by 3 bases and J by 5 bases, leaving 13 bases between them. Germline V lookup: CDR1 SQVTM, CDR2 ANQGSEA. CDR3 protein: CSVDGTPSETQYF. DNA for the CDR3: TGCAGCGTTGACGGGACACCCTCGGAGACCCAGTACTTC.

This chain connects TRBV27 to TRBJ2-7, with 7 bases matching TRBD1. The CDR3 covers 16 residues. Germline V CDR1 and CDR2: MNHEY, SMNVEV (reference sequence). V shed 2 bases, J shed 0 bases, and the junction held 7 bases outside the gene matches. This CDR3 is CASSLKGAGASYEQYF. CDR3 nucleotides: TGTGCCAGCAGTTTAAAGGGGGCAGGGGCCTCCTACGAGCAGTACTTC.

Here the CDR3 DNA reads TGCGCCAGCAGCTTGAATCCCCAGGGGGGCCAGCCCCAGCATTTT. Residues: CASSLNPQGGQPQHF. This chain connects TRBV5-1 to TRBJ1-5, with 7 bases identical to TRBD1. The CDR3 totals 15 residues. Trimming took 1 base from V and 7 from J; bases not matched to a gene: 8. Germline V CDR1 and CDR2: SGHRS, YFSETQ. The full variable domain, in which reference TRBV5-1 and TRBJ1-5 provide the parts outside the CDR3, is KAGVTQTPRYLIKTRGQQVTLSCSPISGHRSVSWYQQTPGQGLQFLFEYFSETQRNKGNFPGRFSGRQFSNSRSEMNVSTLELGDSALYLCASSLNPQGGQPQHFGDGTRLSIL.

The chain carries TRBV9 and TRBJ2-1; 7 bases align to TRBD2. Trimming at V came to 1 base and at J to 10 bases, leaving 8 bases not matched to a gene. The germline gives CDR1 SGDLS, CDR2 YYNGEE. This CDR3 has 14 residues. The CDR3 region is CASSVLGTTREQFF. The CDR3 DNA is TGTGCCAGCAGCGTATTAGGGACTACCCGGGAGCAGTTCTTC.

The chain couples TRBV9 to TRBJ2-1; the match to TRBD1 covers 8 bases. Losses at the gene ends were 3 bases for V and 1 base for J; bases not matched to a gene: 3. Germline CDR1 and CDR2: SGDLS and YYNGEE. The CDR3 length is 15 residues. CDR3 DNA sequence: TGTGCCAGCAGCGCCCGGGACAGGTCCTACAATGAGCAGTTCTTC. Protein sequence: CASSARDRSYNEQFF.

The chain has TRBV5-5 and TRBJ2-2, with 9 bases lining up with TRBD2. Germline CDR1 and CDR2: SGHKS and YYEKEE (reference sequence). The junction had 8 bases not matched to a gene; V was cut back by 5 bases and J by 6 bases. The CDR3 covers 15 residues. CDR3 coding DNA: TGTGCCAGCAGAGAGGTTAGCGGGAGATCCGGGGAGCTGTTTTTT. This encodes CASREVSGRSGELFF.

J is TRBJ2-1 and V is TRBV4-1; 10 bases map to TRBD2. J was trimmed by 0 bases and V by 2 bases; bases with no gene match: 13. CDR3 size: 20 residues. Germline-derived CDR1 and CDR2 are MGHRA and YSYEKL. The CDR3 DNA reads TGCGCCAGCAGCCAAACCTTGCTAGCGGGAGCTTCCAGCTCCTACAATGAGCAGTTCTTC. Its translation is CASSQTLLAGASSSYNEQFF.

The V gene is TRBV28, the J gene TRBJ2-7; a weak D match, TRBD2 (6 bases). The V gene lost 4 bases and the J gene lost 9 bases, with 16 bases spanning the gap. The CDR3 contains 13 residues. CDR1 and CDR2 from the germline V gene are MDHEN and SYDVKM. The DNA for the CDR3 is TGTGCCAGCAGTTCCTATCGGGAGTCTGGGCAGTACTTC. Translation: CASSSYRESGQYF.

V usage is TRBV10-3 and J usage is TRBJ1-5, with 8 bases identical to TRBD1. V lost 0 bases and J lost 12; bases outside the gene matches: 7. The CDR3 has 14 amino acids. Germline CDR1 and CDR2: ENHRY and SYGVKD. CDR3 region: CAISESTGQGLQHF. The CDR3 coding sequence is TGTGCCATCAGTGAGTCGACCGGACAGGGACTCCAGCATTTT.

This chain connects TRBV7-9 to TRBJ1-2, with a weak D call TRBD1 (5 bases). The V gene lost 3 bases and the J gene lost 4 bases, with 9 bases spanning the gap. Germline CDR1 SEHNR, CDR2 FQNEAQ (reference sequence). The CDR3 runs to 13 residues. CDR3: CASSFDSVYGYTF. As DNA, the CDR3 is TGTGCCAGCAGCTTCGACAGCGTCTATGGCTACACCTTC.

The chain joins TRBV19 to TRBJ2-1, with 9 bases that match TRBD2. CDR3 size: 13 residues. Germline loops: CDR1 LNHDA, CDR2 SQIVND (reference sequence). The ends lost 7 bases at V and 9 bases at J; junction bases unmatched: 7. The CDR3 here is CASMIAGVGEQFF. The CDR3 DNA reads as TGTGCCAGTATGATAGCGGGAGTGGGTGAGCAGTTCTTC. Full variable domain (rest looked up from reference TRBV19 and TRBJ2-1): DGGITQSPKYLFRKEGQNVTLSCEQNLNHDAMYWYRQDPGQGLRLIYYSQIVNDFQKGDIAEGYSVSREKKESFPLTVTSAQKNPTAFYLCASMIAGVGEQFFGPGTRLTVL.

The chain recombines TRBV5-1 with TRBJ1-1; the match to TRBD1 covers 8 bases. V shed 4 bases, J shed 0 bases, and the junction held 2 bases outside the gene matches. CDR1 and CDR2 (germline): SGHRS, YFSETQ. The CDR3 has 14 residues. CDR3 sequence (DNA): TGCGCCAGCAGCCAGGGGGCGGTGAACACTGAAGCTTTCTTT. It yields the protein CASSQGAVNTEAFF. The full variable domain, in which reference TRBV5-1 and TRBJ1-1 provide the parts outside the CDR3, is KAGVTQTPRYLIKTRGQQVTLSCSPISGHRSVSWYQQTPGQGLQFLFEYFSETQRNKGNFPGRFSGRQFSNSRSEMNVSTLELGDSALYLCASSQGAVNTEAFFGQGTRLTVV.

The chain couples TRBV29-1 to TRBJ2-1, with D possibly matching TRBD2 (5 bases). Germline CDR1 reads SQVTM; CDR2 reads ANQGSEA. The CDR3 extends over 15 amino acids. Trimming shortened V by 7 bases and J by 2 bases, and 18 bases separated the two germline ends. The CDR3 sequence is CSASPSQLTYNEQFF. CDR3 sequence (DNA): TGCAGCGCTTCCCCTAGCCAGCTCACCTACAATGAGCAGTTCTTC.

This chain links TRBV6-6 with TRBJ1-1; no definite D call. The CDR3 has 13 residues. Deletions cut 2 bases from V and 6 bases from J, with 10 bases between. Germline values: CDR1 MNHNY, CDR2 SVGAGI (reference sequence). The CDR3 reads CASSYAASSEAFF. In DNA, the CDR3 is TGTGCCAGCAGTTACGCGGCGTCATCTGAAGCTTTCTTT.

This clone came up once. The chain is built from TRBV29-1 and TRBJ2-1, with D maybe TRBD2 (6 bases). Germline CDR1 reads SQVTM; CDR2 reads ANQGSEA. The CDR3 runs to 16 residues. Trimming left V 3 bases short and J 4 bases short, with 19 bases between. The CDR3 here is CSVETGGGIGYNEQFF. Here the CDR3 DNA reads TGCAGCGTTGAGACCGGTGGAGGGATCGGATACAATGAGCAGTTCTTC.

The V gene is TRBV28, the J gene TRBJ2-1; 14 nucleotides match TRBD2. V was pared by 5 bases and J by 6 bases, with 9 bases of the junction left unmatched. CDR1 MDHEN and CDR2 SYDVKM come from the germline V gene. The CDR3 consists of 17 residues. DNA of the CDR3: TGTGCCAGCAGTATAAACGGACTAGCGGGAGGTCGCAATGAGCAGTTCTTC. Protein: CASSINGLAGGRNEQFF.

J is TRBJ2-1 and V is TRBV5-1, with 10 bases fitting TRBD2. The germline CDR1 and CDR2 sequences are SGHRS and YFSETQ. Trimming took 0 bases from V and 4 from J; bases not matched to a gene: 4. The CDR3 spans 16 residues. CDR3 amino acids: CASSLDPAGGYNEQFF. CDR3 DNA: TGCGCCAGCAGCTTGGATCCAGCGGGAGGGTACAATGAGCAGTTCTTC. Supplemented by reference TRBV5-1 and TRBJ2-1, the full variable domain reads KAGVTQTPRYLIKTRGQQVTLSCSPISGHRSVSWYQQTPGQGLQFLFEYFSETQRNKGNFPGRFSGRQFSNSRSEMNVSTLELGDSALYLCASSLDPAGGYNEQFFGPGTRLTVL.